The text below deals with one T cell receptor (beta chain). The data were taken from a study of blood T cell repertoires in COVID-19. Study as a whole: PBMCs, B-cell-depleted T cells, or T cells were the source of the cDNA or gDNA that made up the material.

After removal of 4 bases from V and 4 bases from J, the junction contained 5 bases not matched to a gene. Germline loops: CDR1 MNHEY, CDR2 SVGEGT. This CDR3 has 15 amino acids. In the study's own analysis: Cell counts per sample came from amplifying reference gene primers. Assay used: immunoSEQ multiplex PCR; TCRdb lists only in-frame clones, some missing. That table furnishes V, J and clone size, whereas the DNA furnished D and trimming. The sample consists of tens of thousands of clones, 88% of them appearing once. Sequencing input: peripheral blood. This chain connects TRBV6-2 or TRBV6-3 to TRBJ2-1; 9 bases agree with TRBD2. This TCR came from a human donor with active COVID-19. The donor label of this sample is uncertain. In DNA, the CDR3 is TGTGCCAGCAGTTTTAGCGGGGGCCCTTACAATGAGCAGTTCTTC. It translates to CASSFSGGPYNEQFF.